Presented here are 16 T cell receptor beta chains from one specimen sequenced in a study of T-cell reconstitution after alpha-beta-depleted transplantation in children. Researchers prepared the TCRbeta library using unique molecular identifiers, the study reports. One entry per CDR3 protein results from TCRdb running MiXCR on the PCR reads. This table has approximately 490,000 distinct CDR3 sequences, 9.5% to 15% appearing once. The source material was PBMCs from the stem cell graft donor, sampled from the stem cell graft. The receptors derive from a human donor who donated a stem cell graft to a child with combined immunodeficiency.

The table lists this clonotype with a few counts. The rearrangement uses TRBV2 and TRBJ2-5; either TRBD1 or TRBD2 may supply D (5 bases each). CDR1 and CDR2 (germline): SNHLY, FYNNEI. V was clipped by 0 bases and J by 5 bases, with 13 bases between them. The CDR3 has 15 amino acids. The chain's CDR3 is CASSEAGAGSETQYF. CDR3 bases: TGTGCCAGCAGTGAAGCCGGGGCAGGGAGTGAGACCCAGTACTTC.

The sample holds a few counts of this clonotype. The chain is built from TRBV6-5 and TRBJ2-1; D is perhaps TRBD1 (5 bases). CDR1 and CDR2 (germline): MNHEY, SVGAGI. This CDR3 is 11 amino acids long. The V end lost 2 bases, the J end lost 14 bases, and 10 bases lay between the germline ends. This chain's CDR3 is CASSYGQVEFF. CDR3 bases: TGTGCCAGCAGTTACGGACAAGTTGAGTTCTTC.

The chain has TRBV12-3 or TRBV12-4 and TRBJ2-5; D is perhaps TRBD1 (6 bases). The CDR3 runs to 14 residues. Deletions cut 5 bases from V and 4 bases from J, with 14 bases between. CDR3 sequence: CASSDTDSIETQYF. CDR3 bases: TGTGCCAGCAGTGACACGGACAGCATAGAGACCCAGTACTTC.

The chain has TRBV6-6 and TRBJ2-7, with D uncertain. Germline V lookup: CDR1 MNHNY, CDR2 SVGAGI (reference sequence). The CDR3 has 13 amino acids. V lost 4 bases and J 0 bases, leaving 7 bases between the germline ends. CDR3 sequence: CASSSQLSYEQYF. Here the CDR3 DNA reads TGTGCCAGCAGTTCCCAGCTCTCCTACGAGCAGTACTTC.

This chain joins TRBV5-5 and TRBJ2-2; 9 nucleotides agree with TRBD1. The germline V gene has CDR1 SGHKS and CDR2 YYEKEE (reference sequence). This CDR3 has 16 residues. The J segment lost 5 bases and the V segment lost 1 base, leaving 6 bases of the junction unmatched. The DNA for the CDR3 is TGTGCCAGCAGCTTGAGCCTACAGGGGGCTACCGGGGAGCTGTTTTTT. Residues: CASSLSLQGATGELFF. Full variable domain (outside the CDR3, taken from reference TRBV5-5 and TRBJ2-2): DAGVTQSPTHLIKTRGQQVTLRCSPISGHKSVSWYQQVLGQGPQFIFQYYEKEERGRGNFPDRFSARQFPNYSSELNVNALLLGDSALYLCASSLSLQGATGELFFGEGSRLTVL.

The chain has TRBV28 and TRBJ2-7; the D call may be TRBD1 or TRBD2 (5 bases each). The CDR3 contains 15 residues. V was clipped by 5 bases and J by 0 bases, with 14 bases between them. Germline values: CDR1 MDHEN, CDR2 SYDVKM. For the CDR3, the DNA is TGTGCCAGCAGTAGAGGGGCGCCGGGCTCCTACGAGCAGTACTTC. It encodes CASSRGAPGSYEQYF.

This clonotype has at least ten counts. The J gene is TRBJ1-1, the V gene TRBV21-1; TRBD1, as called in the table, went unchecked against the DNA. TRBV21-1 is a pseudogene. The CDR3 sequence is 17 residues long. The CDR3 sequence: CASSAPGQGAPRTEAFF. CDR3 sequence (DNA): TGTGCCAGCAGCGCACCGGGACAGGGGGCGCCGAGGACTGAAGCTTTCTTT.

The chain carries TRBV12-3 or TRBV12-4 and TRBJ2-7, with 12 bases lining up with TRBD2. This CDR3 spans 16 amino acids. V lost 4 bases, J lost 3 bases, and 7 bases stayed unmatched. CDR3 protein: CASSSHLGLAGYEQYF. For the CDR3, the DNA is TGTGCCAGCAGTTCCCACCTGGGACTAGCGGGCTACGAGCAGTACTTC.

A single count supports this clonotype. The chain combines TRBV29-1 with TRBJ2-1; 11 positions match TRBD2. The CDR3 contains 18 residues. Germline CDR1 reads SQVTM; CDR2 reads ANQGSEA. V lost 2 bases and J lost 1; bases outside the gene matches: 10. CDR3 amino acids: CSVEPPGTSGVSYNEQFF. The CDR3 region has the DNA TGCAGCGTTGAACCTCCCGGGACTAGCGGCGTTTCCTACAATGAGCAGTTCTTC.

The rearrangement joins TRBV28 to TRBJ1-5; weak D call: TRBD1 (6 bases). V was pared by 6 bases and J by 7 bases, with 16 bases between. CDR1 is MDHEN and CDR2 is SYDVKM in the germline V gene. CDR3 size: 14 residues. The DNA of the CDR3 is TGTGCCAGCAGCCTACAGGGAAGAGAACAGCCCCAGCATTTT. Translated: CASSLQGREQPQHF. Looking up the rest from reference TRBV28 and TRBJ1-5 gives the full variable domain: DVKVTQSSRYLVKRTGEKVFLECVQDMDHENMFWYRQDPGLGLRLIYFSYDVKMKEKGDIPEGYSVSREKKERFSLILESASTNQTSMYLCASSLQGREQPQHFGDGTRLSIL.

This clonotype occurred many times. The rearrangement links TRBV15 to TRBJ2-1; 8 bases are shared with TRBD2. The CDR3 totals 16 residues. Germline CDR1 LNHNV, CDR2 YYDKDF (reference sequence). V shed 7 bases and J 1 base; nucleotides not matched to a gene: 9. CDR3 protein: CATILSGRGSYNEQFF. In nucleotides, the CDR3 is TGTGCCACCATTCTAAGCGGGAGAGGTTCCTACAATGAGCAGTTCTTC.

This clonotype showed up many times. V usage is TRBV21-1 and J usage is TRBJ1-5. TRBV21-1 is shown as a pseudogene. The CDR3 has 14 amino acids. The CDR3 region has the DNA TGTGCCAGCAGCAAAGAAATAGTTCATCAGCCCCAGCATTTT. Translating it yields CASSKEIVHQPQHF.

The chain has TRBV28 and TRBJ2-3; 7 nucleotides agree with TRBD1. V trimming: 7 bases; J trimming: 1 base; junction bases outside the gene matches: 2. The CDR3 runs 13 residues. Per the germline V gene, CDR1 is MDHEN and CDR2 is SYDVKM. The CDR3 sequence: CASIQGGTDTQYF. The DNA for the CDR3 is TGTGCCAGCATCCAGGGGGGCACAGATACGCAGTATTTT.

This clonotype was detected only a few times. The chain employs TRBV20-1 and TRBJ2-7; maybe TRBD2 (6 bases). CDR1 DFQATT and CDR2 SNEGSKA come from the germline V gene (reference sequence). The CDR3 has 19 residues. Trimming took 4 bases from V and 0 from J, leaving 28 bases between them. For the CDR3, the DNA is TGCAGTGCTACGCCTTTGGGCGGGATGGATATACGCGTCTCCTACGAGCAGTACTTC. It encodes CSATPLGGMDIRVSYEQYF.

This clonotype was seen a few times. The rearrangement joins TRBV18 to TRBJ2-5; 7 bases match TRBD1. Germline V gene lookup returns CDR1 KGHSH and CDR2 LQKENI. V shed 6 bases, J shed 5 bases, and the junction held 12 bases outside the gene matches. The CDR3 is 15 residues long. The CDR3 reads CASSPGQVRGETQYF. As DNA, the CDR3 is TGTGCCAGCTCTCCAGGACAGGTCAGAGGGGAGACCCAGTACTTC. Complete variable domain (other parts from reference TRBV18 and TRBJ2-5): NAGVMQNPRHLVRRRGQEARLRCSPMKGHSHVYWYRQLPEEGLKFMVYLQKENIIDESGMPKERFSAEFPKEGPSILRIQQVVRGDSAAYFCASSPGQVRGETQYFGPGTRLLVL.

This sequence joins TRBV7-9 and TRBJ2-5; a possible D gene is TRBD1 (6 bases). Germline values: CDR1 SEHNR, CDR2 FQNEAQ (reference sequence). The CDR3 is 16 amino acids. Trimming pared 1 base from V and 1 base from J, leaving 13 bases between. The CDR3 region is CASSLEGHTFQETQYF. The CDR3 coding sequence is TGTGCCAGCAGCTTAGAGGGACATACCTTCCAAGAGACCCAGTACTTC.